These 29 T cell receptor beta chains were sequenced from one sample in a study of response to subunit inactivated influenza vaccine. One entry per CDR3 protein, called by TCRdb with MiXCR from the RT-PCR reads. The table includes about 520,000 distinct CDR3 sequences, 10% to 11% detected once. The material was PBMCs from blood, obtained 40 to 50 days after vaccination. All receptors derive from a man between 45 and 60 years old who received an inactivated influenza vaccine.

This chain uses TRBV7-2 with TRBJ2-5; 14 bases match TRBD2. CDR3 length equals 16 residues. The V gene end was trimmed by 5 bases and the J gene end by 6 bases; junction bases not matched to a gene: 8. The germline gives CDR1 SGHTA, CDR2 FQGNSA. CDR3 amino acids: CASSQTSGGAPKTQYF. The CDR3 DNA sequence: TGTGCCAGCAGCCAGACTAGCGGGGGGGCGCCAAAGACCCAGTACTTC.

This clonotype was detected only a few times. This chain joins TRBV12-3 or TRBV12-4 and TRBJ1-3; 8 bases are a match to TRBD1. This CDR3 comprises 15 residues. V was pared by 3 bases and J by 2 bases, with 3 bases of the junction left unmatched. CDR3 nucleotide sequence: TGTGCCAGCAGTTTTAGGACAGGGCCTGGAAACACCATATATTTT. Residues: CASSFRTGPGNTIYF.

This clonotype was seen a handful of times. The chain employs TRBV20-1 and TRBJ2-2, with no clear D. The CDR3 consists of 13 residues. Trimming pared 0 bases from V and 4 bases from J, leaving 6 bases between. CDR1 DFQATT and CDR2 SNEGSKA come from the germline V gene (reference sequence). CDR3 nucleotide sequence: TGCAGTGCTAGAGATCTGCTCACCGGGGAGCTGTTTTTT. This sequence encodes CSARDLLTGELFF.

Ten or more counts support this clonotype. V and J are TRBV15 and TRBJ2-1; 7 positions match TRBD2. Per the germline V gene, CDR1 is LNHNV and CDR2 is YYDKDF (reference sequence). J gave up 9 bases and V 0 bases, and 8 bases lay outside the gene matches. The CDR3 length is 15 residues. The CDR3 spells CATSRDRGLVFEQFF. In DNA form, the CDR3 reads TGTGCCACCAGCAGAGATCGAGGACTAGTTTTTGAGCAGTTCTTC.

The V gene is TRBV24-1, the J gene TRBJ1-2; 10 bases match TRBD1. The trim removed 4 bases at V and 2 bases at J, leaving 6 bases unmatched. The CDR3 spans 16 residues. Germline CDR1 KGHDR, CDR2 SFDVKD. The CDR3 spells CATSEGTGAINYGYTF. CDR3 nucleotides: TGTGCCACCAGTGAAGGGACAGGGGCGATAAACTATGGCTACACCTTC.

This clonotype occurred many times. This chain joins TRBV7-2 and TRBJ1-1; D not certain. This CDR3 is 13 amino acids long. Trimming left V 2 bases short and J 1 base short, with 5 bases between. Germline CDR1 is SGHTA and CDR2 is FQGNSA. The DNA for the CDR3 is TGTGCCAGCAGCTTAATCCCGAACACTGAAGCTTTCTTT. Translated: CASSLIPNTEAFF.

This clonotype was observed a handful of times. V is TRBV3-1 and J is TRBJ2-4, with a possible D match to TRBD1 (6 bases). Germline CDR1 LGHDT, CDR2 YNNKEL (reference sequence). The CDR3 extends over 15 amino acids. V was clipped by 4 bases and J by 0 bases, with 10 bases between them. The CDR3 DNA is TGTGCCAGCAGCCTCGGACAGTTAGCCAAAAACATTCAGTACTTC. Translating it yields CASSLGQLAKNIQYF.

This clonotype was seen a handful of times. The V call is TRBV7-2, the J call TRBJ2-1; D remains ambiguous. The germline CDR1 and CDR2 sequences are SGHTA and FQGNSA. Trimming shortened V by 5 bases and J by 8 bases, and 13 bases separated the two germline ends. This CDR3 has 13 residues. CDR3 bases: TGTGCCAGCAGCCGCAGCCGTTTGGATGAGCAGTTCTTC. Encoded protein: CASSRSRLDEQFF.

The rearrangement uses TRBV28 and TRBJ1-1; D is unresolved. Germline V lookup: CDR1 MDHEN, CDR2 SYDVKM. Trimming shortened V by 5 bases and J by 10 bases, and 20 bases separated the two germline ends. The CDR3 runs to 14 residues. The CDR3 reads CASSLTLGPFGAFF. The CDR3 region has the DNA TGTGCCAGCAGTCTAACCCTCGGACCTTTCGGAGCTTTCTTT.

The table lists this clonotype with a few counts. This chain uses TRBV20-1 with TRBJ2-1, with TRBD2 identical over 14 bases. V trimming: 7 bases; J trimming: 9 bases; junction bases outside the gene matches: 5. The CDR3 is made up of 13 amino acids. The germline V gene encodes CDR1 DFQATT and CDR2 SNEGSKA (reference sequence). Here the CDR3 reads CSGGLAGVGEQFF. Written as DNA, the CDR3 is TGCAGTGGGGGACTAGCGGGAGTGGGTGAGCAGTTCTTC.

This clonotype came up a few times. The chain joins TRBV5-5 to TRBJ1-5; tentatively, D is TRBD1 (6 bases). This CDR3 contains 15 residues. Germline V gene lookup returns CDR1 SGHKS and CDR2 YYEKEE (reference sequence). V dropped 0 bases and J dropped 1 base, with 8 bases sitting between them. DNA of the CDR3: TGTGCCAGCAGCTTGGACAGGGTGAGCAATCAGCCCCAGCATTTT. Translated: CASSLDRVSNQPQHF.

This clonotype has only a few counts. This chain connects TRBV4-3 to TRBJ2-3; 7 nucleotides match TRBD2. The CDR3 is 14 residues long. Germline CDR1 LGHNA, CDR2 YSLEER. J gave up 7 bases and V 3 bases, and 7 bases lay outside the gene matches. This CDR3 is CASSHYMGGNTQYF. The CDR3 region has the DNA TGCGCCAGCAGCCACTACATGGGAGGGAATACGCAGTATTTT.

This clonotype has only a few counts. The chain has TRBV18 and TRBJ2-7; D is ambiguous. Per germline, CDR1 KGHSH and CDR2 LQKENI. The CDR3 runs 13 residues. V lost 2 bases, J lost 3 bases, and 8 bases lay in between. CDR3 bases: TGTGCCAGCTCACCAGCCCTAATCTACGAGCAGTACTTC. Residues: CASSPALIYEQYF.

This clonotype came up a few times. The chain is built from TRBV6-5 and TRBJ2-7; 10 bases align to TRBD2. Germline lookup yields CDR1 MNHEY and CDR2 SVGAGI. The length of the CDR3 is 15 residues. Losses at the gene ends were 4 bases for V and 3 bases for J; bases not matched to a gene: 6. DNA for the CDR3: TGTGCCAGCAGTTCTAGCGGGAGTACTTTCTACGAGCAGTACTTC. It encodes CASSSSGSTFYEQYF.

V is TRBV10-3 and J is TRBJ2-5; 8 bases agree with TRBD2. Trimming removed 0 bases from V and 3 bases from J; junction bases left unmatched: 3. The CDR3 has 15 amino acids. The germline V gene has CDR1 ENHRY and CDR2 SYGVKD. The CDR3 here is CAISESTGGKETQYF. The CDR3 DNA reads as TGTGCCATCAGTGAGTCGACGGGGGGGAAAGAGACCCAGTACTTC.

The table lists this clonotype with a few counts. This sequence joins TRBV6-2 or TRBV6-3 and TRBJ2-7; no firm D call. This CDR3 comprises 15 residues. In germline, CDR1 is MNHEY, CDR2 SVGEGT. Trimming pared 0 bases from V and 2 bases from J, leaving 11 bases between. CDR3 residues: CASSYSGRLPYEQYF. CDR3 DNA: TGTGCCAGCAGTTACTCGGGAAGGCTACCCTACGAGCAGTACTTC.

The sample holds a few counts of this clonotype. This sequence joins TRBV6-5 and TRBJ1-5, with TRBD1 matching over 9 bases. Trimming removed 2 bases from V and 7 bases from J; junction bases left unmatched: 9. The CDR3 consists of 16 residues. Germline V CDR1 and CDR2: MNHEY, SVGAGI. Here the CDR3 DNA reads TGTGCCAGCAGTTACGGGTCGGGGACAGGGTACCAGCCCCAGCATTTT. Its translation is CASSYGSGTGYQPQHF.

This clonotype was seen more than once but under ten times. The chain carries TRBV6-2 or TRBV6-3 and TRBJ2-5; TRBD2 is a possible D gene (5 bases). Trimming cost V 2 bases and J 5 bases, with 9 bases left between them. Germline CDR1 and CDR2: MNHEY and SVGEGT. The length of the CDR3 is 13 residues. In DNA, the CDR3 is TGTGCCAGCAGTTACGGGGAGCGGGAGACCCAGTACTTC. Amino acids: CASSYGERETQYF.

This clonotype has only a few counts. The rearrangement uses TRBV5-1 and TRBJ1-4; possibly TRBD1 for D (5 bases). There are 16 residues in the CDR3. Germline CDR1 is SGHRS and CDR2 is YFSETQ. Trimming stripped 4 bases from V and 4 bases from J, with 17 bases between. For the CDR3, the DNA is TGCGCCAGCAGCCGTGGGCCGGGACTTAATAATGAAAAACTGTTTTTT. Its protein product is CASSRGPGLNNEKLFF. Filled out from reference TRBV5-1 and TRBJ1-4, the complete variable domain reads KAGVTQTPRYLIKTRGQQVTLSCSPISGHRSVSWYQQTPGQGLQFLFEYFSETQRNKGNFPGRFSGRQFSNSRSEMNVSTLELGDSALYLCASSRGPGLNNEKLFFGSGTQLSVL.

This clonotype has more than one count but fewer than ten. This chain connects TRBV20-1 to TRBJ2-4; D not certain. The CDR3 sequence is 12 residues long. V dropped 6 bases and J dropped 1 base, with 7 bases sitting between them. Germline V gives CDR1 DFQATT, CDR2 SNEGSKA (reference sequence). DNA of the CDR3: TGCAGTGCGGGTAGTGCCAAAAACATTCAGTACTTC. Amino acids: CSAGSAKNIQYF.

The chain employs TRBV3-1 and TRBJ2-7; 10 nucleotides match TRBD2. The CDR3 totals 18 residues. Germline assignment: CDR1 LGHDT and CDR2 YNNKEL (reference sequence). V was clipped by 4 bases and J by 1 base; unmatched bases: 13. The CDR3 DNA reads as TGTGCCAGCAGCCGTGTTTTAGCGGGGGGTACAGGATCCTACGAGCAGTACTTC. It codes for CASSRVLAGGTGSYEQYF.

V is TRBV7-2 and J is TRBJ2-1, with 7 positions matching TRBD2. Germline CDR1 and CDR2: SGHTA and FQGNSA. This CDR3 comprises 17 residues. V trimming: 1 base; J trimming: 6 bases; junction bases outside the gene matches: 12. This CDR3 is CASSLGGGSFLINEQFF. The CDR3 nucleotides are TGTGCCAGCAGCTTAGGGGGCGGGAGTTTCCTAATCAATGAGCAGTTCTTC.

This clonotype was recorded at least ten times. V is TRBV11-2 and J is TRBJ2-1, with D hard to call. The CDR3 is made up of 15 amino acids. The V and J ends lost 0 bases and 2 bases respectively, with 8 bases between them. Germline V CDR1 and CDR2: SGHAT, FQNNGV. The CDR3 reads CASSLDAVAYNEQFF. The CDR3 DNA reads as TGTGCCAGCAGCTTAGACGCAGTAGCCTACAATGAGCAGTTCTTC. Full variable domain (missing parts from reference TRBV11-2 and TRBJ2-1): EAGVAQSPRYKIIEKRQSVAFWCNPISGHATLYWYQQILGQGPKLLIQFQNNGVVDDSQLPKDRFSAERLKGVDSTLKIQPAKLEDSAVYLCASSLDAVAYNEQFFGPGTRLTVL.

To note about this clonotype: Being one base from a much bigger clone, this may be a read error. This chain links TRBV5-1 with TRBJ2-3; 8 positions agree with TRBD2. The CDR3 length is 16 residues. V shed 2 bases, J shed 3 bases, and the junction held 8 bases outside the gene matches. Per the germline V gene, CDR1 is SGHRS and CDR2 is YFSETQ. CDR3 amino acids: CASSFGAGANTDTQYF. The CDR3 DNA reads TGCGCCAGCAGCTTTGGAGCGGGAGCGAATACAGATACGCAGTATTTT.

The sample holds a few counts of this clonotype. The J gene is TRBJ2-3, the V gene TRBV7-2; D may be TRBD1 (5 bases). V lost 1 base and J 1 base, leaving 12 bases between the germline ends. CDR1 is SGHTA, CDR2 FQGNSA, per germline. This CDR3 is 16 amino acids long. The CDR3 reads CASSLGRTTRTDTQYF. The CDR3 coding sequence is TGTGCCAGCAGCTTAGGGCGGACAACCCGCACAGATACGCAGTATTTT.

The table lists this clonotype with a few counts. The V call is TRBV20-1, the J call TRBJ1-1; unclear D gene. Per the germline V gene, CDR1 is DFQATT and CDR2 is SNEGSKA (reference sequence). This CDR3 comprises 12 residues. The V end was cut by 8 bases, the J end by 4 bases, with 14 bases between. In DNA, the CDR3 is TGCAGTACCCCGGGAGTTGGCACTGAAGCTTTCTTT. It specifies CSTPGVGTEAFF.

A few counts support this clonotype. This sequence joins TRBV12-3 or TRBV12-4 and TRBJ1-2; D remains unclear. Trimming shortened V by 8 bases and J by 5 bases, and 9 bases separated the two germline ends. The CDR3 is made up of 11 amino acids. This CDR3 reads CASLSVYGYTF. In DNA form, the CDR3 reads TGTGCCAGCCTTTCAGTGTATGGCTACACCTTC.

CDR3: CSARDASSYEQYF. The DNA of the CDR3 is TGCAGTGCTAGAGATGCCAGCTCCTACGAGCAGTACTTC. The chain uses TRBV20-1 and TRBJ2-7; D is uncertain. V dropped 0 bases and J dropped 0 bases, with 6 bases sitting between them. Per the germline V gene, CDR1 is DFQATT and CDR2 is SNEGSKA (reference sequence). This CDR3 has 13 amino acids.

This clonotype was observed at least ten times. The chain carries TRBV10-3 and TRBJ1-2; D not resolved. V was cut by 0 bases and J by 4 bases, with 12 bases left in between. This CDR3 spans 15 amino acids. Germline V gene data show CDR1 as ENHRY and CDR2 as SYGVKD. The CDR3 DNA follows: TGTGCCATCAGTGAGTCAAAGGAGGGCGCCTATGGCTACACCTTC. This codes for CAISESKEGAYGYTF.